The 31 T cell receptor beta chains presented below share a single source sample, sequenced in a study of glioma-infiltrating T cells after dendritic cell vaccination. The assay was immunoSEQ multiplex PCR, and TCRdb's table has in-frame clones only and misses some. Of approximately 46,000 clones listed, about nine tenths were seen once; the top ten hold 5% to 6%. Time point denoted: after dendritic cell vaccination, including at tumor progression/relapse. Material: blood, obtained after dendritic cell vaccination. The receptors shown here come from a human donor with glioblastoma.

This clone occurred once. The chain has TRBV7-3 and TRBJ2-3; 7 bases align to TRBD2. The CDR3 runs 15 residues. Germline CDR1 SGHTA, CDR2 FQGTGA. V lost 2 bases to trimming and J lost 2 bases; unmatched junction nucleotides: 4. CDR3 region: CASSLGGGYTDTQYF. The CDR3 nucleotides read TGTGCCAGCAGCTTAGGGGGGGGATACACAGATACGCAGTATTTT.

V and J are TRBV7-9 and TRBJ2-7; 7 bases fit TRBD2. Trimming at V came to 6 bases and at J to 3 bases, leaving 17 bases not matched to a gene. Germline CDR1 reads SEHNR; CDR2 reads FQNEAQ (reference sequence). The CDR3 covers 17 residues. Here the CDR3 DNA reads TGTGCCAGCAGTCTAAGTTGGGGCGGGAGACGCGGCTACGAGCAGTACTTC. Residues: CASSLSWGGRRGYEQYF.

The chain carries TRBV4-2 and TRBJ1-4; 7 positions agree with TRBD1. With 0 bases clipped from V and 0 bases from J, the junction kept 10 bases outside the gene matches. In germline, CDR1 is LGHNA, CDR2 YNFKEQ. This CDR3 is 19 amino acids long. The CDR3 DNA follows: TGTGCCAGCAGCCAAGACCTCGGGACAGTAATGACAACTAATGAAAAACTGTTTTTT. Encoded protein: CASSQDLGTVMTTNEKLFF.

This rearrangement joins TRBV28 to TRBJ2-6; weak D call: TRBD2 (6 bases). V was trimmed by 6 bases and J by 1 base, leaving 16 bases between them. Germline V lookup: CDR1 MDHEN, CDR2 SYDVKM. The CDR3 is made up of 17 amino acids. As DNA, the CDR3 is TGTGCCAGCAGCCTGGGGGGTATCCCTTCTGGGGCCAACGTCCTGACTTTC. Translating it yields CASSLGGIPSGANVLTF. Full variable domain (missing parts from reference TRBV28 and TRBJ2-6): DVKVTQSSRYLVKRTGEKVFLECVQDMDHENMFWYRQDPGLGLRLIYFSYDVKMKEKGDIPEGYSVSREKKERFSLILESASTNQTSMYLCASSLGGIPSGANVLTFGAGSRLTVL.

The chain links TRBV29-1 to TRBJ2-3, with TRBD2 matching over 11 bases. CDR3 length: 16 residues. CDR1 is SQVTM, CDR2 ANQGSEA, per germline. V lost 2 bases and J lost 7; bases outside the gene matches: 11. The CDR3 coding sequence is TGCAGCGTTGAATCCCCGGGTAGCGGGAGGGCTAATACGCAGTATTTT. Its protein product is CSVESPGSGRANTQYF.

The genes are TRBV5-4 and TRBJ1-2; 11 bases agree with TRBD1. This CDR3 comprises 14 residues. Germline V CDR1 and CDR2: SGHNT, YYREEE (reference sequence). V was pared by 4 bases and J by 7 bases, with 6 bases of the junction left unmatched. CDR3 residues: CASSPGQGVFGYTF. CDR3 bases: TGTGCCAGCAGCCCGGGACAGGGGGTTTTTGGCTACACCTTC.

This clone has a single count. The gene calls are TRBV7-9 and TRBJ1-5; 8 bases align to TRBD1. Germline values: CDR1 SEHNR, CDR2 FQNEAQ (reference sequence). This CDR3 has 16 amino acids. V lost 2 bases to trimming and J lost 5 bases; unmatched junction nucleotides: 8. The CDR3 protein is CASSLSPGGEDQPQHF. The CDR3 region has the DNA TGTGCCAGCAGCTTATCCCCAGGGGGCGAGGATCAGCCCCAGCATTTT.

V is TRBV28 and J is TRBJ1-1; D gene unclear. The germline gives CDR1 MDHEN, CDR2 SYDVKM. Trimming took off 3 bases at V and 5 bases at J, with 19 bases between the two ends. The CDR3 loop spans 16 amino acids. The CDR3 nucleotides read TGTGCCAGCAGTTTCCAGCCCCAATTAGGAGGTACTGAAGCTTTCTTT. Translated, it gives CASSFQPQLGGTEAFF.

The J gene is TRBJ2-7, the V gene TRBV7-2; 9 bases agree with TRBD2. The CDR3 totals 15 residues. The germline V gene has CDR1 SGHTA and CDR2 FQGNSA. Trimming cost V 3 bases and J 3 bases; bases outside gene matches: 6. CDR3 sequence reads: CASSLAGTSFYEQYF. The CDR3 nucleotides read TGTGCCAGCAGCTTGGCCGGGACTAGCTTCTACGAGCAGTACTTC. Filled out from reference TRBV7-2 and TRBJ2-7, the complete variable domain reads GAGVSQSPSNKVTEKGKDVELRCDPISGHTALYWYRQSLGQGLEFLIYFQGNSAPDKSGLPSDRFSAERTGGSVSTLTIQRTQQEDSAVYLCASSLAGTSFYEQYFGPGTRLTVT.

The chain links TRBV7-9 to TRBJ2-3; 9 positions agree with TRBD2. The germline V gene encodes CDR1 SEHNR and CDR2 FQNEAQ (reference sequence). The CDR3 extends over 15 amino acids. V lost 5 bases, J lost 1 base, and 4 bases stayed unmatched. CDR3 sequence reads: CASSQRGDGTDTQYF. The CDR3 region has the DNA TGTGCCAGCAGCCAGCGGGGGGATGGCACAGATACGCAGTATTTT.

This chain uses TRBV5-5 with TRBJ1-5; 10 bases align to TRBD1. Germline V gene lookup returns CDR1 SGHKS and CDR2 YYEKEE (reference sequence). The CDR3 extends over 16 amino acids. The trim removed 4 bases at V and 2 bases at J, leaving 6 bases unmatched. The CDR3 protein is CASSASGTGGNQPQHF. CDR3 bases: TGTGCCAGCAGCGCATCCGGGACAGGGGGCAATCAGCCCCAGCATTTT.

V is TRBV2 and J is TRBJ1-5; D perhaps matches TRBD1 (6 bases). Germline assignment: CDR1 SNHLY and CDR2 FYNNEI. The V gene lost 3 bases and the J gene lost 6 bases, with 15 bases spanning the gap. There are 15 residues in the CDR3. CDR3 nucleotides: TGTGCCAGCAGTGAGGAAGGGGGGGCTGGTCAGCCCCAGCATTTT. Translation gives CASSEEGGAGQPQHF.

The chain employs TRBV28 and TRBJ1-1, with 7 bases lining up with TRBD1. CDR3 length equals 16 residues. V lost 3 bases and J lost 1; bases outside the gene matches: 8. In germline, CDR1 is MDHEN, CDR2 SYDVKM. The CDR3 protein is CASSFPWGQRNTEAFF. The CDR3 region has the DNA TGTGCCAGCAGTTTCCCCTGGGGACAGAGGAACACTGAAGCTTTCTTT. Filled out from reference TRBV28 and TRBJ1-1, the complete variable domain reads DVKVTQSSRYLVKRTGEKVFLECVQDMDHENMFWYRQDPGLGLRLIYFSYDVKMKEKGDIPEGYSVSREKKERFSLILESASTNQTSMYLCASSFPWGQRNTEAFFGQGTRLTVV.

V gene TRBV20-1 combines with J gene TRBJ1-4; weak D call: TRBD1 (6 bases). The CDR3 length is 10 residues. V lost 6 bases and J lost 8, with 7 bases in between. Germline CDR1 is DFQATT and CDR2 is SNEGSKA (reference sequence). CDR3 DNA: TGCAGTGCCCAGGGGGAAAAACTGTTTTTT. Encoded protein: CSAQGEKLFF.

The CDR3 DNA sequence: TGTGCCAGTAGTATTGGGGGAGGATCGGGTGAGCAGTTCTTC. Its translation is CASSIGGGSGEQFF. This chain joins TRBV19 and TRBJ2-1; possible D gene TRBD2, 6 bases. V dropped 3 bases and J dropped 9 bases, with 15 bases sitting between them. CDR3 size: 14 residues. The germline gives CDR1 LNHDA, CDR2 SQIVND (reference sequence). The full variable domain, rest sourced from reference TRBV19 and TRBJ2-1, is DGGITQSPKYLFRKEGQNVTLSCEQNLNHDAMYWYRQDPGQGLRLIYYSQIVNDFQKGDIAEGYSVSREKKESFPLTVTSAQKNPTAFYLCASSIGGGSGEQFFGPGTRLTVL.

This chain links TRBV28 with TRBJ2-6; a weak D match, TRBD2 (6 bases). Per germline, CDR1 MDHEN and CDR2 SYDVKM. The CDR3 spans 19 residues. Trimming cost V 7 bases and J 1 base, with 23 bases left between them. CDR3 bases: TGTGCCAGCATCGCCCGGGGGTCGCCAAGTCCGTCTGGGGCCAACGTCCTGACTTTC. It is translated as CASIARGSPSPSGANVLTF. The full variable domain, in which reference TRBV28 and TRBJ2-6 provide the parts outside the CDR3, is DVKVTQSSRYLVKRTGEKVFLECVQDMDHENMFWYRQDPGLGLRLIYFSYDVKMKEKGDIPEGYSVSREKKERFSLILESASTNQTSMYLCASIARGSPSPSGANVLTFGAGSRLTVL.

The CDR3 loop reads CASSLTGWGTENTEAFF. The CDR3 coding sequence is TGTGCCAGCAGCCTGACAGGCTGGGGCACAGAGAACACTGAAGCTTTCTTT. This sequence joins TRBV28 and TRBJ1-1, with D possibly matching TRBD1 (6 bases). The CDR3 length is 17 residues. The V gene lost 6 bases and the J gene lost 1 base, with 21 bases spanning the gap. Germline loops: CDR1 MDHEN, CDR2 SYDVKM.

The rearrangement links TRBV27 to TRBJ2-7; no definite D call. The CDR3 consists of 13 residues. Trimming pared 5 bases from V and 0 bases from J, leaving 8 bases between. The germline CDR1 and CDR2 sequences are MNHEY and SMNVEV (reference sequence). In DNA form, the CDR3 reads TGTGCCAGCAGTCTGTGGAGCTCCTACGAGCAGTACTTC. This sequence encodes CASSLWSSYEQYF.

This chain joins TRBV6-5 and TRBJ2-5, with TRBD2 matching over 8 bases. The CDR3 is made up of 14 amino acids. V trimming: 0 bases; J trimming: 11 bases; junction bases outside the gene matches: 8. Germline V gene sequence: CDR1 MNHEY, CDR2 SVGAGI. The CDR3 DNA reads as TGTGCCAGCAGTTACTCGACGGTAGCGGGGAGGCAGTACTTC. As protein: CASSYSTVAGRQYF.

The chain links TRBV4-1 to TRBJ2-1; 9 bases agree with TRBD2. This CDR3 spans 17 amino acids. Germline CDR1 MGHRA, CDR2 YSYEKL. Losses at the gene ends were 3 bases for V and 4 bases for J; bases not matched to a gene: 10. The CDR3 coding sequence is TGCGCCAGCAGCCATACGGTAGCGGGAGTTTCATACAATGAGCAGTTCTTC. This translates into CASSHTVAGVSYNEQFF.

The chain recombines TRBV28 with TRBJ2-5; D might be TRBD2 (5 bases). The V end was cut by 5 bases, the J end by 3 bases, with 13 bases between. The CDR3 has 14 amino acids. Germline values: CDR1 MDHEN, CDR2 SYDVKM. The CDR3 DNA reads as TGTGCCAGCAGTACCGGACTTGGCAAAGAGACCCAGTACTTC. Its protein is CASSTGLGKETQYF. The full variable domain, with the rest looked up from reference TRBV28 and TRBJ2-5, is DVKVTQSSRYLVKRTGEKVFLECVQDMDHENMFWYRQDPGLGLRLIYFSYDVKMKEKGDIPEGYSVSREKKERFSLILESASTNQTSMYLCASSTGLGKETQYFGPGTRLLVL.

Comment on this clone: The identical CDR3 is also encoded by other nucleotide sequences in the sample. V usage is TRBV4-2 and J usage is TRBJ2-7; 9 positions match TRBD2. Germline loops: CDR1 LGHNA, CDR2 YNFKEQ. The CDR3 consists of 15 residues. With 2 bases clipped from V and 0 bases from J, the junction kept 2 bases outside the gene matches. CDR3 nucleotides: TGTGCCAGCAGCCAACAGCGGGAGGCCTCCTACGAGCAGTACTTC. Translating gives CASSQQREASYEQYF.

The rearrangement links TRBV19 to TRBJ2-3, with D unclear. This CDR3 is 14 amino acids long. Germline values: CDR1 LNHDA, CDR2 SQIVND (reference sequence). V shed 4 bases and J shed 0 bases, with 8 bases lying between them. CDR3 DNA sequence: TGTGCCAGTAGTACCTCCCCTAGCACAGATACGCAGTATTTT. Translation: CASSTSPSTDTQYF. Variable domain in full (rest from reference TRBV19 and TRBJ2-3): DGGITQSPKYLFRKEGQNVTLSCEQNLNHDAMYWYRQDPGQGLRLIYYSQIVNDFQKGDIAEGYSVSREKKESFPLTVTSAQKNPTAFYLCASSTSPSTDTQYFGPGTRLTVL.

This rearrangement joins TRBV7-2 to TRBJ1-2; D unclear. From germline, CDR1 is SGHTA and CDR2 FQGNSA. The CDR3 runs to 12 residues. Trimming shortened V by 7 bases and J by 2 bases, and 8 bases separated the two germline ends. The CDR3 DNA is TGTGCCAGCATCGGTCTAAACTATGGCTACACCTTC. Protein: CASIGLNYGYTF.

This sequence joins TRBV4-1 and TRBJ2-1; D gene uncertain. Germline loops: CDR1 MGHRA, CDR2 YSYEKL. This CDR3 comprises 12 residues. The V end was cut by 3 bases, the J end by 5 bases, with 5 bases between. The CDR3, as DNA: TGCGCCAGCAGCCACCCTCACAATGAGCAGTTCTTC. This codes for CASSHPHNEQFF.

CDR3 DNA: TGTGCCAGTAGTATGGGGCAAGTGGGGGGATTCGGCTACACCTTC. Encoded protein: CASSMGQVGGFGYTF. The J gene is TRBJ1-2, the V gene TRBV19; tentative D call: TRBD1 (5 bases). CDR1 is LNHDA, CDR2 SQIVND, per germline (reference sequence). The V end lost 3 bases, the J end lost 8 bases, and 19 bases lay between the germline ends. This CDR3 has 15 amino acids.

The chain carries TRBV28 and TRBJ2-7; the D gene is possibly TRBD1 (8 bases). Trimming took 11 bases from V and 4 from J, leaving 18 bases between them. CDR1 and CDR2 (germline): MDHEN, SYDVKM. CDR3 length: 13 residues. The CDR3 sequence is CALGGQGAYEQYF. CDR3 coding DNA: TGTGCCCTGGGGGGGCAGGGGGCTTACGAGCAGTACTTC.

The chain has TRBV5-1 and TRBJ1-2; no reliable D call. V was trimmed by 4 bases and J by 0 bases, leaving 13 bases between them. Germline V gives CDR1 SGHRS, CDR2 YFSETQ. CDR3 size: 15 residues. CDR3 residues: CASSPGLRSNYGYTF. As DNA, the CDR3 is TGCGCCAGCAGCCCGGGTCTTCGCTCTAACTATGGCTACACCTTC.

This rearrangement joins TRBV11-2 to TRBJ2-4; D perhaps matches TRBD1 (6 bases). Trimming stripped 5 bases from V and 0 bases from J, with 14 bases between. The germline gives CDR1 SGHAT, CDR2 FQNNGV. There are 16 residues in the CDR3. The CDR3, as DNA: TGTGCCAGCAGCCCCGAGGGGGACCTAGCCAAAAACATTCAGTACTTC. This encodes CASSPEGDLAKNIQYF. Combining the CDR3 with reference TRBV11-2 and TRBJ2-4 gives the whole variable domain EAGVAQSPRYKIIEKRQSVAFWCNPISGHATLYWYQQILGQGPKLLIQFQNNGVVDDSQLPKDRFSAERLKGVDSTLKIQPAKLEDSAVYLCASSPEGDLAKNIQYFGAGTRLSVL.

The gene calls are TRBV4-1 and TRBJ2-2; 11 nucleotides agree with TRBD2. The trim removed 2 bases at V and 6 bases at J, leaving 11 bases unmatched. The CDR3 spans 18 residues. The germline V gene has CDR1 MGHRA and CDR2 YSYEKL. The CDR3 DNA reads TGCGCCAGCAGCCAACCCCGAGGGACTAGCGGAGGGTCCGGGGAGCTGTTTTTT. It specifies CASSQPRGTSGGSGELFF.

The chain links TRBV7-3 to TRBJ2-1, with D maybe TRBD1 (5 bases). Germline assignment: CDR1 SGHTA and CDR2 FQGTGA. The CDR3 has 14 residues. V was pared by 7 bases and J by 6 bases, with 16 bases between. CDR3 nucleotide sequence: TGTGCCAGCACCCCAGGGTCCCTAAGCAATGAGCAGTTCTTC. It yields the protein CASTPGSLSNEQFF.